This is a list of T cell receptor beta chains from one sample in a study of OX40 agonist ivuxolimab in advanced cancers. TCRdb keeps only in-frame clones here, not all; method: immunoSEQ multiplex PCR. The data show 45,000 to 60,000 clones, with around four fifths seen just once and roughly 23% held by the top ten. The specimen comprised CD4+ or CD8+ T cells sorted from blood, sampled in a trial of the OX40 agonist ivuxolimab. The receptors were gathered from an adult with an advanced solid tumor such as melanoma, head and neck, liver or kidney cancer. Each CDR3 is given with its conserved first and last residue. D genes are given only for firm matches. The size field is filled for only some rows; it gives once, few, many or a size class.

d_call	clone_size	j_call	cdr3_length	v_call	cdr3_aa	cdr3_nt
NA	few	TRBJ1-2	14	TRBV9	CASSVRDYGYGYTF	TGTGCCAGCAGCGTTCGGGACTATGGATATGGCTACACCTTC
TRBD1	NA	TRBJ1-5	14	TRBV7-9	CASTQGAGNQPQHF	TGTGCCAGCACCCAGGGGGCTGGCAATCAGCCCCAGCATTTT
TRBD1	NA	TRBJ1-1	14	TRBV10-3	CAISDPTGRTEAFF	TGTGCCATCAGTGACCCGACAGGGAGGACTGAAGCTTTCTTT
NA	few	TRBJ1-5	16	TRBV6-1	CASSEGTWLNNQPQHF	TGTGCCAGCAGTGAAGGTACGTGGTTGAACAATCAGCCCCAGCATTTT
NA	NA	TRBJ2-2	16	TRBV28	CASSPLGGGDTGELFF	TGTGCCAGCAGTCCCCTAGGGGGGGGCGATACCGGGGAGCTGTTTTTT
TRBD2	NA	TRBJ2-1	17	TRBV19	CASSITVRDYYYNEQFF	TGTGCCAGTAGTATCACCGTCCGGGACTACTACTACAATGAGCAGTTCTTC
NA	NA	TRBJ2-7	13	TRBV7-3	CASSLRMGYEQYF	TGTGCCAGCAGCTTACGGATGGGCTACGAGCAGTACTTC
NA	NA	TRBJ1-1	15	TRBV7-9	CASSTAAGAKIKAFF	TGTGCCAGCAGCACCGCGGCCGGGGCAAAAATCAAAGCTTTCTTT
TRBD2	NA	TRBJ2-1	16	TRBV4-1	CASSQDRVAGSVEQFF	TGCGCCAGCAGCCAAGATAGAGTAGCGGGATCCGTTGAGCAGTTCTTC
NA	NA	TRBJ1-1	15	TRBV9	CASSVDPGLNTEAFF	TGTGCCAGCAGCGTAGATCCGGGCCTGAACACTGAAGCTTTCTTT
TRBD1	NA	TRBJ2-3	16	TRBV4-2	CASSQNRGPLADTQYF	TGTGCCAGCAGCCAAAACAGGGGGCCCCTCGCAGATACGCAGTATTTT
NA	NA	TRBJ1-5	14	TRBV5-6	CASSLGTGNQPQHF	TGTGCCAGCAGCTTGGGGACCGGCAATCAGCCCCAGCATTTT
TRBD2	NA	TRBJ2-5	16	TRBV7-9	CASSKEVAGVDETQYF	TGTGCCAGCAGCAAAGAGGTTGCGGGAGTAGACGAGACCCAGTACTTC
NA	NA	TRBJ2-7	12	TRBV27	CASSSRGHEQYF	TGTGCCAGCAGTTCCAGGGGCCACGAGCAGTACTTC
NA	NA	TRBJ1-2	15	TRBV9	CASSPRELRGHGYTF	TGTGCCAGCAGCCCCCGAGAGTTGAGGGGCCATGGCTACACCTTC
NA	few	TRBJ2-2	15	TRBV27	CASSLSGPPLGELFF	TGTGCCAGCAGTTTATCCGGCCCTCCCTTAGGGGAGCTGTTTTTT
NA	many	TRBJ2-1	16	TRBV11-2	CASSLVGIGRDGEQFF	TGTGCCAGCAGCTTAGTTGGGATCGGGCGGGACGGTGAGCAGTTCTTC
TRBD2	NA	TRBJ2-7	12	TRBV10-2	CASSSSGYEQYF	TGCGCCAGCAGTTCTAGCGGCTACGAGCAGTACTTC
NA	NA	TRBJ1-1	13	TRBV5-6	CASRNWGGTEAFF	TGTGCCAGCAGAAATTGGGGAGGGACTGAAGCTTTCTTT
TRBD2	NA	TRBJ2-7	15	TRBV4-1	CASSQESAGGHEQYF	TGCGCCAGCAGCCAAGAGTCAGCGGGGGGGCACGAGCAGTACTTC
TRBD2	NA	TRBJ2-2	15	TRBV30	CAWELAGGPAGELFF	TGTGCCTGGGAGCTAGCGGGGGGACCGGCCGGGGAGCTGTTTTTT
NA	few	TRBJ1-2	15	TRBV7-9	CASSLGLGEMDGYTF	TGTGCCAGCAGCTTAGGTTTGGGGGAAATGGATGGCTACACCTTC
TRBD1	NA	TRBJ2-1	17	TRBV4-1	CASSQGNRGWFVNEQFF	TGCGCCAGCAGCCAAGGTAACAGGGGTTGGTTCGTGAATGAGCAGTTCTTC
NA	NA	TRBJ2-7	14	TRBV18	CASSPQHPAYEQYF	TGTGCCAGCTCACCTCAACATCCTGCCTACGAGCAGTACTTC
NA	NA	TRBJ1-1	15	TRBV6-5	CASSHPGGANTEAFF	TGTGCCAGCAGCCACCCGGGTGGGGCCAACACTGAAGCTTTCTTT
NA	NA	TRBJ1-1	13	TRBV11-3	CASSHGGSPVAFF	TGTGCCAGCAGCCACGGAGGGTCCCCGGTCGCTTTCTTT
TRBD2	few	TRBJ2-1	15	TRBV6-5	CASSYTGGAGDEQFF	TGTGCCAGCAGTTACACGGGGGGGGCCGGGGATGAGCAGTTCTTC
NA	NA	TRBJ2-7	15	TRBV7-3	CASSLNTQPGNEQYF	TGTGCCAGCAGCTTAAATACACAGCCCGGGAACGAGCAGTACTTC
TRBD1	once	TRBJ2-1	15	TRBV27	CASSDTGGWYDEQFF	TGTGCCAGCAGTGATACAGGGGGCTGGTACGATGAGCAGTTCTTC
NA	NA	TRBJ1-1	13	TRBV5-8	CASSLGWNTEAFF	TGTGCCAGCAGCTTGGGGTGGAACACTGAAGCTTTCTTT
NA	few	TRBJ1-3	17	TRBV28	CASSFADIQSSGNTIYF	TGTGCCAGCAGTTTCGCGGACATTCAAAGCTCTGGAAACACCATATATTTT
NA	NA	TRBJ1-1	11	TRBV28	CASTLNTEAFF	TGTGCCAGCACTTTGAACACTGAAGCTTTCTTT
TRBD1	NA	TRBJ1-1	13	TRBV27	CASRTGAQGEAFF	TGTGCCAGCCGGACAGGGGCCCAAGGTGAAGCTTTCTTT
TRBD2	NA	TRBJ2-1	14	TRBV30	CAYQWTSDPNEQFF	TGTGCCTACCAATGGACTAGCGACCCCAATGAGCAGTTCTTC
NA	NA	TRBJ1-1	13	TRBV5-4	CASSSEGSTEAFF	TGTGCCAGCAGCTCGGAGGGTAGCACTGAAGCTTTCTTT
TRBD1	once	TRBJ2-7	14	TRBV18	CASSPGDRAYEQYF	TGTGCCAGCTCACCCGGGGACAGAGCCTACGAACAGTACTTC
NA	NA	TRBJ2-7	14	TRBV6-1	CASSEIGTTYEQYF	TGTGCCAGCAGTGAGATCGGGACGACCTACGAGCAGTACTTC
NA	NA	TRBJ2-7	15	TRBV7-9	CASSLALGLSYEQYF	TGTGCCAGCAGCTTAGCCCTGGGCCTCTCCTACGAGCAGTACTTC
NA	NA	TRBJ2-7	15	TRBV2	CASSEWGGPNYEQYF	TGTGCCAGCAGTGAATGGGGGGGGCCCAACTACGAGCAGTACTTC
TRBD2	NA	TRBJ2-2	16	TRBV5-4	CASSSGLAWNTGELFF	TGTGCCAGCAGCAGCGGACTAGCCTGGAACACCGGGGAGCTGTTTTTT
TRBD1	NA	TRBJ1-2	11	TRBV6-1	CASSSGGGYTF	TGTGCCAGCAGTTCAGGGGGGGGCTACACCTTC
TRBD1	NA	TRBJ2-7	16	TRBV4-3	CASSPRTGEKLYEQYF	TGCGCCAGCAGCCCGCGGACAGGGGAAAAACTCTACGAGCAGTACTTC
NA	NA	TRBJ1-1	15	TRBV18	CASLGEFVLDTEAFF	TGTGCCAGCCTCGGAGAATTCGTGTTGGACACTGAAGCTTTCTTT
NA	NA	TRBJ1-1	13	TRBV28	CASSFGGVAEAFF	TGTGCCAGCAGTTTCGGGGGCGTCGCTGAAGCTTTCTTT
NA	once	TRBJ1-4	14	TRBV15	CATSREAGDEKLFF	TGTGCCACCAGCAGAGAGGCAGGGGATGAAAAACTGTTTTTT
NA	NA	TRBJ1-5	14	TRBV19	CASSIPPPVQPQHF	TGTGCCAGTAGTATACCCCCCCCGGTTCAGCCCCAGCATTTT
NA	NA	TRBJ2-7	14	TRBV19	CASTGTGFRSEQYF	TGTGCCAGTACCGGAACAGGTTTTAGAAGCGAGCAGTACTTC
NA	NA	TRBJ1-1	8	TRBV28	CASSGAFF	TGTGCCAGCAGTGGAGCTTTCTTT
NA	NA	TRBJ1-3	14	TRBV27	CASSSVNSGNTIYF	TGTGCCAGCAGTTCGGTTAACTCTGGAAACACCATATATTTT
NA	NA	TRBJ2-3	18	TRBV28	CASKVWVPTTASTDTQYF	TGTGCCAGCAAGGTTTGGGTTCCAACGACAGCTAGCACAGATACGCAGTATTTT
NA	NA	TRBJ1-2	14	TRBV10-3	CAISESWRDYGYTF	TGTGCCATCAGTGAGTCATGGAGGGACTATGGCTACACCTTC
NA	NA	TRBJ2-5	16	TRBV7-8	CASSLAPYGTRETQYF	TGTGCCAGCAGCTTAGCACCTTACGGGACCAGAGAGACCCAGTACTTC
NA	many	TRBJ1-1	13	TRBV19	CASSIEGGAEAFF	TGTGCCAGTAGTATAGAAGGGGGGGCTGAAGCTTTCTTT
TRBD1	NA	TRBJ1-4	15	TRBV11-2	CASSWGTGGTQKLFF	TGTGCCAGCAGCTGGGGGACAGGGGGAACCCAAAAACTGTTTTTT
NA	NA	TRBJ1-2	13	TRBV7-9	CASSSPALNGYTF	TGTGCCAGCAGCTCGCCAGCTCTTAATGGCTACACCTTC
NA	NA	TRBJ2-3	14	TRBV9	CASSVVGSGDTQYF	TGTGCCAGCAGCGTAGTGGGGTCGGGAGATACGCAGTATTTT
TRBD1	NA	TRBJ1-6	16	TRBV28	CASRAPDRGVYSPLHF	TGTGCCAGCAGGGCTCCGGACAGGGGAGTATATTCACCCCTCCACTTT
NA	once	TRBJ1-2	13	TRBV5-5	CASSLGEYYGYTF	TGTGCCAGCAGCTTGGGGGAGTATTATGGCTACACCTTC
TRBD1	few	TRBJ1-3	14	TRBV11-2	CASSLGQGENTIYF	TGTGCCAGCAGCTTGGGACAGGGTGAAAACACCATATATTTT